The 23 T cell receptor beta chains given below trace back to one sample, sequenced in a study of shared clonotypes between healthy human individuals (dated by TCRdb to 2020 to 2022). Library method: the immunoSEQ multiplex PCR assay. TCRdb took this table from immuneACCESS and kept in-frame rearrangements with V and J called. Such tables lack part of the clones; where checked against another copy, unresolved V genes explain under half of the gap, and the rest is unexplained. Here the sample has roughly 1,500,000 clones; under 99% occur a single time. The top ten clonotypes cover around 0.47% of the sample. Sequenced input: naive CD4+ T cells sorted from blood. The meaning of the sample's cell subset or site label: CD45RA+ positively selected. These receptors were collected from a man aged 25-45 years in good health.

The V call is TRBV18, the J call TRBJ2-5, with D uncertain. The V and J ends lost 0 bases and 0 bases respectively, with 17 bases between them. The CDR3 has 18 amino acids. The germline gives CDR1 KGHSH, CDR2 LQKENI. This chain's CDR3 is CASSPPGSRSRNQETQYF. In nucleotides, the CDR3 is TGTGCCAGCTCACCACCGGGGTCTAGGTCTAGGAACCAAGAGACCCAGTACTTC. Together with reference TRBV18 and TRBJ2-5, the CDR3 gives the full variable domain: NAGVMQNPRHLVRRRGQEARLRCSPMKGHSHVYWYRQLPEEGLKFMVYLQKENIIDESGMPKERFSAEFPKEGPSILRIQQVVRGDSAAYFCASSPPGSRSRNQETQYFGPGTRLLVL.

This clone was seen a single time. The rearrangement links TRBV5-1 to TRBJ2-1, with 12 bases fitting TRBD1. The ends lost 1 base at V and 9 bases at J; junction bases unmatched: 23. CDR3 size: 21 residues. The germline V gene has CDR1 SGHRS and CDR2 YFSETQ. Here the CDR3 DNA reads TGCGCCAGCAGCTTGCCCGATGACCGGGACAGGGGGCGTAATTATAGGGGTGAGCAGTTCTTC. Its translation is CASSLPDDRDRGRNYRGEQFF.

This clone was detected once. The chain is built from TRBV29-1 and TRBJ2-1, with 8 nucleotides matching TRBD2. The CDR3 contains 13 residues. V lost 4 bases to trimming and J lost 8 bases; unmatched junction nucleotides: 7. The germline V gene has CDR1 SQVTM and CDR2 ANQGSEA. DNA of the CDR3: TGCAGCGTTGCCGGGAGGGCCCTCCATGAGCAGTTCTTC. Translation: CSVAGRALHEQFF.

J is TRBJ1-1 and V is TRBV2; no firm D call. Looked up from germline, CDR1 is SNHLY and CDR2 is FYNNEI. With 8 bases removed from V and 3 bases from J, the gap between germline ends came to 7 bases. This CDR3 comprises 11 residues. CDR3 region: CASEKDTEAFF. The CDR3 nucleotides are TGTGCCAGCGAGAAGGACACTGAAGCTTTCTTT.

This clone was found once. The rearrangement uses TRBV15 and TRBJ1-5; tentatively, D is TRBD1 (5 bases). Germline V gives CDR1 LNHNV, CDR2 YYDKDF (reference sequence). The CDR3 runs to 14 residues. The V gene lost 1 base and the J gene lost 4 bases, with 8 bases spanning the gap. The CDR3 protein is CATSRAGANQPQHF. The CDR3 DNA follows: TGTGCCACCAGCAGAGCCGGGGCTAATCAGCCCCAGCATTTT.

The chain has TRBV2 and TRBJ2-7; TRBD1 aligns across 9 bases. The germline V gene has CDR1 SNHLY and CDR2 FYNNEI. There are 15 residues in the CDR3. The trim removed 5 bases at V and 2 bases at J, leaving 7 bases unmatched. The CDR3 loop reads CASSRQGGRTYEQYF. CDR3 sequence (DNA): TGTGCCAGCAGTCGACAGGGGGGAAGGACCTACGAGCAGTACTTC.

This rearrangement joins TRBV2 to TRBJ2-3; D is unresolved. Trimming took 5 bases from V and 0 from J, leaving 12 bases between them. Per the germline V gene, CDR1 is SNHLY and CDR2 is FYNNEI. This CDR3 is built from 15 residues. The CDR3: CASSLGQPSTDTQYF. The DNA of the CDR3 is TGTGCCAGCAGTCTCGGGCAGCCTAGCACAGATACGCAGTATTTT.

The CDR3 bases are TGTGCCAGCAGTTTAATCTGGACAGGACCCGAAAAACTGTTTTTT. It codes for CASSLIWTGPEKLFF. This chain uses TRBV27 with TRBJ1-4, with TRBD1 identical over 7 bases. CDR3 size: 15 residues. The germline V gene encodes CDR1 MNHEY and CDR2 SMNVEV (reference sequence). The V and J ends lost 2 bases and 8 bases, in that order; junction bases with no gene match: 8. The full variable domain, in which reference TRBV27 and TRBJ1-4 provide the parts outside the CDR3, is EAQVTQNPRYLITVTGKKLTVTCSQNMNHEYMSWYRQDPGLGLRQIYYSMNVEVTDKGDVPEGYKVSRKEKRNFPLILESPSPNQTSLYFCASSLIWTGPEKLFFGSGTQLSVL.

The rearrangement joins TRBV10-2 to TRBJ2-7; the D gene could be TRBD1 or TRBD2 (5 bases each). Germline CDR1 WSHSY, CDR2 SAAADI. V shed 4 bases and J shed 4 bases, with 17 bases lying between them. The CDR3 is 15 residues long. Here the CDR3 DNA reads TGCGCCAGCAGTGCTGATGTTGGGGGAATTTACGAGCAGTACTTC. Protein product: CASSADVGGIYEQYF.

This chain connects TRBV5-1 to TRBJ2-1; TRBD2 aligns across 13 bases. Germline V gene lookup returns CDR1 SGHRS and CDR2 YFSETQ. The ends lost 0 bases at V and 8 bases at J; junction bases unmatched: 11. This CDR3 is built from 18 residues. Here the CDR3 DNA reads TGCGCCAGCAGCTTGGTCCCCCAACTAGCGGGAGGGCCGGATGAGCAGTTCTTC. Amino acids: CASSLVPQLAGGPDEQFF.

V gene TRBV5-1 combines with J gene TRBJ1-3; 7 bases map to TRBD1. The J segment lost 2 bases and the V segment lost 4 bases, leaving 9 bases of the junction unmatched. CDR1 is SGHRS, CDR2 YFSETQ, per germline. The CDR3 runs 16 residues. The CDR3 reads CASSPFTGAPGNTIYF. CDR3 DNA: TGCGCCAGCAGCCCCTTCACAGGGGCGCCTGGAAACACCATATATTTT.

This chain joins TRBV10-3 and TRBJ2-7, with D tentatively TRBD1 (5 bases). V lost 3 bases, J lost 6 bases, and 12 bases lay in between. Germline values: CDR1 ENHRY, CDR2 SYGVKD. The CDR3 sequence is 13 residues long. CDR3 nucleotide sequence: TGTGCCATCAGTGAAGTGGGTAGGGGCGAGCAGTACTTC. Translating it yields CAISEVGRGEQYF.

V and J are TRBV5-1 and TRBJ2-7; D may be TRBD2 (5 bases). Between the trimmed V and J ends, which lost 1 base and 5 bases, there was a span of 16 bases. The CDR3 has 15 amino acids. CDR1 and CDR2 from the germline V gene are SGHRS and YFSETQ. The CDR3 loop reads CASSLTTGTVHEQYF. In DNA form, the CDR3 reads TGCGCCAGCAGCTTGACTACGGGAACGGTACACGAGCAGTACTTC.

V is TRBV14 and J is TRBJ2-3, with TRBD1 matching 11 bases. The CDR3 length is 15 residues. Losses at the gene ends were 5 bases for V and 5 bases for J; bases not matched to a gene: 6. Per germline, CDR1 SGHDN and CDR2 FVKESK. The DNA of the CDR3 is TGTGCCAGCAGCACCCCGGGACAGGGGGTAGATACGCAGTATTTT. Translating gives CASSTPGQGVDTQYF.

The rearrangement uses TRBV28 and TRBJ1-5; 10 bases map to TRBD1. The J segment lost 6 bases and the V segment lost 6 bases, leaving 11 bases of the junction unmatched. The CDR3 is made up of 16 amino acids. Germline V lookup: CDR1 MDHEN, CDR2 SYDVKM. Written as DNA, the CDR3 is TGTGCCAGCAGCTCCGGACAGGGGGATTTCTTTCAGCCCCAGCATTTT. Amino acid sequence: CASSSGQGDFFQPQHF.

On this clone: Germline is not matched at one junction end, which may reflect a read error. The chain is built from TRBV7-7 and TRBJ2-3, with TRBD2 identical over 7 bases. The V gene's germline CDR1 is SSHAT and CDR2 FNYEAQ (reference sequence). This CDR3 is built from 19 residues. The CDR3 bases are TGTGCTAGCAGCTTAGCTGGTGGGGCTCGGGAGGACGGCACAGATACGCAGTATTTT. Translation: CASSLAGGAREDGTDTQYF. Full variable domain (remainder filled in from reference TRBV7-7 and TRBJ2-3): GAGVSQSPRYKVTKRGQDVTLRCDPISSHATLYWYQQALGQGPEFLTYFNYEAQPDKSGLPSDRFSAERPEGSISTLTIQRTEQRDSAMYRCASSLAGGAREDGTDTQYFGPGTRLTVL.

This clone was observed a single time. The CDR3 coding sequence is TGCAGCATCCTGGGATGGTCGGGGGCGGGAGCTCACAGCGAGCAGTACTTC. Protein sequence: CSILGWSGAGAHSEQYF. The rearrangement uses TRBV29-1 and TRBJ2-7, with D possibly TRBD2 on 7 matching bases. Germline-derived CDR1 and CDR2 are SQVTM and ANQGSEA. The CDR3 has 17 amino acids. Trimming cost V 8 bases and J 6 bases, with 32 bases left between them.

Only one count was recorded for this clone. The V call is TRBV2, the J call TRBJ2-5, with D perhaps matching TRBD1 (5 bases). V gave up 3 bases and J gave up 5 bases, with 10 bases separating them. This CDR3 is built from 13 residues. Germline V gene lookup returns CDR1 SNHLY and CDR2 FYNNEI. In DNA form, the CDR3 reads TGTGCCAGCAGTGATGGGGCGATCGAGACCCAGTACTTC. It yields the protein CASSDGAIETQYF. Combining the CDR3 with reference TRBV2 and TRBJ2-5 gives the whole variable domain EPEVTQTPSHQVTQMGQEVILRCVPISNHLYFYWYRQILGQKVEFLVSFYNNEISEKSEIFDDQFSVERPDGSNFTLKIRSTKLEDSAMYFCASSDGAIETQYFGPGTRLLVL.

V gene TRBV5-1 combines with J gene TRBJ2-1; perhaps TRBD1 as D (6 bases). Germline loops: CDR1 SGHRS, CDR2 YFSETQ. The CDR3 has 14 residues. Trimming removed 9 bases at V and 1 base at J, with 14 bases between. CDR3 in amino acids: CATNTGQSYNEQFF. The CDR3 DNA follows: TGCGCCACCAACACAGGACAGTCCTACAATGAGCAGTTCTTC.

The chain links TRBV6-6 to TRBJ1-4, with TRBD1 matching 9 bases. The CDR3 is made up of 13 amino acids. CDR1 is MNHNY and CDR2 is SVGAGI in the germline V gene (reference sequence). The V gene end was trimmed by 7 bases and the J gene end by 8 bases; junction bases not matched to a gene: 5. DNA of the CDR3: TGTGCCAGCAAAGGACAGGGGCGAGAAAAACTGTTTTTT. This gives the protein CASKGQGREKLFF.

This clone has just one count. CDR3 coding DNA: TGTGCCAGCAGCTACAACAATGAGCAGTTCTTC. This translates into CASSYNNEQFF. The chain has TRBV7-9 and TRBJ2-1; D unclear. Trimming took off 4 bases at V and 5 bases at J, with 3 bases between the two ends. Germline V gives CDR1 SEHNR, CDR2 FQNEAQ (reference sequence). This CDR3 spans 11 amino acids.

Comments on this clone: A junction end diverges from the germline sequence, so it may reflect a read error. The rearrangement uses TRBV19 and TRBJ2-6, with TRBD1 identical over 8 bases. The CDR3 sequence is 14 residues long. Germline CDR1 reads LNHDA; CDR2 reads SQIVND (reference sequence). The DNA for the CDR3 is TGTGCCAGCGGAGAGACAGGGGTTATAGAGGGTCCGTCTTTC. Encoded protein: CASGETGVIEGPSF.

The rearrangement uses TRBV27 and TRBJ1-5, with TRBD1 matching over 8 bases. The germline V gene encodes CDR1 MNHEY and CDR2 SMNVEV (reference sequence). Trimming removed 2 bases from V and 6 bases from J; junction bases left unmatched: 3. This CDR3 has 14 residues. CDR3 sequence (DNA): TGTGCCAGCAGTTTACTCGGACAGGGTCAGCCCCAGCATTTT. Protein sequence: CASSLLGQGQPQHF.